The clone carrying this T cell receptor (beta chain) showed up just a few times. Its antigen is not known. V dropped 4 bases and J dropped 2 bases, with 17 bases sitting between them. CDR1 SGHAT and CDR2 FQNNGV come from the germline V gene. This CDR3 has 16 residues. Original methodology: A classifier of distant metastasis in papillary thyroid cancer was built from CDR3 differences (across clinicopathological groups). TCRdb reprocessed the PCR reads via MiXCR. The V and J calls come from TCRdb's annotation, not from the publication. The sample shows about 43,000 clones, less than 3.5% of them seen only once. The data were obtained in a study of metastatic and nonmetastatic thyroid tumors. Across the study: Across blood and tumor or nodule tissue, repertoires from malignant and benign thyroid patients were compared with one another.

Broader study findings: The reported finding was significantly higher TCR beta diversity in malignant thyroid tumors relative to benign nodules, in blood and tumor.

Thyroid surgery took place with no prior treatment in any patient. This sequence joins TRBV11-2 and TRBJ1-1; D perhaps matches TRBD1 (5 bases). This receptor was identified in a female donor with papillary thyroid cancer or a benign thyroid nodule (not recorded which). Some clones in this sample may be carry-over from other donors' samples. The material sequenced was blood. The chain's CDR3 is CASSSIVGPANTEAFF. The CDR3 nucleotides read TGTGCCAGCAGCTCGATCGTGGGACCGGCCAACACTGAAGCTTTCTTT.